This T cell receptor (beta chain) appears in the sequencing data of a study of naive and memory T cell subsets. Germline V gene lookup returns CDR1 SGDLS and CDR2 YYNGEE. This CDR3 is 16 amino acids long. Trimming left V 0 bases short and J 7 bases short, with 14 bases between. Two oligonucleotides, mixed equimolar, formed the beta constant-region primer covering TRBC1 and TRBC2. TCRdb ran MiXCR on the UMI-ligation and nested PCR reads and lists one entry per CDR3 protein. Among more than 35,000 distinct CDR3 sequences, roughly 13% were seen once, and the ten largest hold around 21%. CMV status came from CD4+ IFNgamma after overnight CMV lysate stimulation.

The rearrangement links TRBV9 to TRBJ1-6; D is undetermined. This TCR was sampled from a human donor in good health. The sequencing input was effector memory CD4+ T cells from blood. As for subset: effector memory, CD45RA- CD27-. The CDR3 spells CASSVGGLEGNSPLHF. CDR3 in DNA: TGTGCCAGCAGCGTAGGCGGTTTAGAAGGGAATTCACCCCTCCACTTT. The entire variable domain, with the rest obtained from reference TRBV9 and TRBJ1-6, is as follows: DSGVTQTPKHLITATGQRVTLRCSPRSGDLSVYWYQQSLDQGLQFLIQYYNGEERAKGNILERFSAQQFPDLHSELNLSSLELGDSALYFCASSVGGLEGNSPLHFGNGTRLTVT.